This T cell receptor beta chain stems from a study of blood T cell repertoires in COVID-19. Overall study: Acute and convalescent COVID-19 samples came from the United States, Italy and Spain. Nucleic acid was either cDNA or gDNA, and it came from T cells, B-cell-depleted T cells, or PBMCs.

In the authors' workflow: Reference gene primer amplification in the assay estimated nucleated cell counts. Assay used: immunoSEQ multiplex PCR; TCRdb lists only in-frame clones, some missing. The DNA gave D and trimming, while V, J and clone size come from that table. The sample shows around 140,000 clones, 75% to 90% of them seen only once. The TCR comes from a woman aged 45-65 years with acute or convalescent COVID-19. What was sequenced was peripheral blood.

The CDR3 DNA is TGTGCCAGCTCACCGGACAGGGATACGCAGTATTTT. It codes for CASSPDRDTQYF. This chain links TRBV18 with TRBJ2-3; TRBD1 aligns across 7 bases. The ends lost 3 bases at V and 6 bases at J; junction bases unmatched: 0. The V gene's germline CDR1 is KGHSH and CDR2 LQKENI. This CDR3 has 12 amino acids.